The rows below give T cell receptor beta chains drawn from one sample of a study of cytomegalovirus exposure and HLA in healthy donors. Assay: immunoSEQ multiplex PCR; the TCRdb copy retains only in-frame clones and omits some. The data contain 95,000 to 120,000 clones, approximately 86% of them singletons. Sequences were obtained from PBMCs. All receptors derive from a woman younger than 30 in good health and CMV-seronegative. CDR3s include the opening cysteine and the closing phenylalanine or tryptophan. The D gene is left open where the match is weak. Only part of the rows carry a size: once, few, many, or a class if the clone is expanded.

clone_size d_call j_call v_call cdr3_nt cdr3_aa
. . TRBJ1-1 TRBV9 TGTGCCAGCAGCGTAGGGGGCAGGGCCACTGAAGCTTTCTTT CASSVGGRATEAFF
. TRBD1 TRBJ2-3 TRBV5-6 TGTGCCAGCAGCGCGACAGGGTTTCTTGGGACAGATACGCAGTATTTT CASSATGFLGTDTQYF
. . TRBJ2-2 TRBV5-1 TGCGCCAGCAGCCCTATAGCGAGCACCGGGGAGCTGTTTTTT CASSPIASTGELFF
. . TRBJ2-7 TRBV4-1 TGCGCCAGCAGCCGCGGGGCTTCCTACGAGCAGTACTTC CASSRGASYEQYF
. TRBD2 TRBJ2-1 TRBV5-4 TGTGCCAGCAGCTTATCCAGCGGGGGAGCCTACAATGAGCAGTTCTTC CASSLSSGGAYNEQFF
few TRBD1 TRBJ1-2 TRBV23-1 TGCGAGAGGGACAGGGATTCCTATGGCTACACCTTC CERDRDSYGYTF
. TRBD2 TRBJ2-7 TRBV6-1 TGTGCCAGCTCCCAGGTCCTAGCGGGGGGGAACGAGCAGTACTTC CASSQVLAGGNEQYF
few TRBD2 TRBJ2-2 TRBV6-1 TGTGCCAGCAGCCTGACTAGCGGGGGGGCCGGGGAGCTGTTTTTT CASSLTSGGAGELFF
. TRBD1 TRBJ1-3 TRBV30 TGTGCCTCCATTCCAGGGGGAAACTCTGGAAACACCATATATTTT CASIPGGNSGNTIYF
. . TRBJ2-7 TRBV6-1 TGTGCCAGCCGCCGGGACACGGGTTCCTACGAGCAGTACTTC CASRRDTGSYEQYF
. TRBD1 TRBJ1-4 TRBV5-5 TGTGCCAGCAGCAAGGACAGGGCCAAAGAAAAACTGTTTTTT CASSKDRAKEKLFF
. . TRBJ1-1 TRBV7-9 TGTGCCAGCAGCTTAAGGGAGAGGGACACTGAAGCTTTCTTT CASSLRERDTEAFF
. . TRBJ2-7 TRBV27 TGTGCCAGCAGTTTATTTTCGACAGGATCGGGGTACGAGCAGTACTTC CASSLFSTGSGYEQYF
few . TRBJ1-2 TRBV6-5 TGTGCCAGCCGGAGCAGGGATCCTAACTATGGCTACACCTTC CASRSRDPNYGYTF
. . TRBJ1-1 TRBV2 TGTGCCAGCAGTGAAGTTGGGGCGAACACTGAAGCTTTCTTT CASSEVGANTEAFF
. . TRBJ1-3 TRBV4-2 TGTGCCAGCAGCCAAGATCCCCACTCTGGAAACACCATATATTTT CASSQDPHSGNTIYF
once . TRBJ2-1 TRBV7-9 TGTGCCAGCAGCGCAGCGCGGGCAGGGGATGATGAGCAGTTCTTC CASSAARAGDDEQFF
. TRBD1 TRBJ1-2 TRBV27 TGTGCCTCACAGGGGGGGGCCCACTATGGCTACACCTTC CASQGGAHYGYTF
. . TRBJ2-4 TRBV5-4 TGTGCCACTAAAGAGGTACCGGGACTAGCCAAAAACATTCAGTACTTC CATKEVPGLAKNIQYF
once . TRBJ2-1 TRBV19 TGTGCCAGTAGTCCGGAGGGCTACAATGAGCAGTTCTTC CASSPEGYNEQFF
. . TRBJ1-1 TRBV7-2 TGTGCCAGCAGCCCAGGGGCTCCTGAAGCTTTCTTT CASSPGAPEAFF
. TRBD1 TRBJ2-7 TRBV19 TGTGCCAGTAGTAAAATAACAGGGGGCGCGGACGAGCAGTACTTC CASSKITGGADEQYF
once . TRBJ1-3 TRBV5-6 TGTGCCAGCACCACGGGTCCTGGCGGCGGAAACACCATATATTTT CASTTGPGGGNTIYF
few . TRBJ2-3 TRBV10-3 TGTGCCATCCAGGGGTTTACAGATACGCAGTATTTT CAIQGFTDTQYF
. . TRBJ1-3 TRBV7-9 TGTGCCAGCAGCTACTCTGTTTGGGGAGTTGAAGGAAACACCATATATTTT CASSYSVWGVEGNTIYF
. . TRBJ1-2 TRBV7-3 TGTGCCAGCAGCTTACGGGGTGAGGACTACACCTTC CASSLRGEDYTF
. . TRBJ1-5 TRBV30 TGTGCCTGGAGTCTTAGGCGGGCTGGTAATCAGCCCCAGCATTTT CAWSLRRAGNQPQHF
. TRBD2 TRBJ2-2 TRBV2 TGTGCCAAGAGCGGGGTCCCAACGGGCGGGGAGCTGTTTTTT CAKSGVPTGGELFF
. TRBD1 TRBJ2-7 TRBV6-6 TGTGCCAGCAGCCCCCGGGACAGGGGATCATACGAGCAGTACTTC CASSPRDRGSYEQYF